The clone carrying this TCR beta chain was counted a single time. This specimen comes from a study of OX40 agonist ivuxolimab in advanced cancers. Study background: It was permissible to have had prior anti-PD-1, anti-PD-L1 or anti-CTLA-4 therapy, and approximately 41% had some. Three individuals attained partial responses, comprising one hepatocellular carcinoma case and two cutaneous melanoma cases.

Sequencing used immunoSEQ multiplex PCR; TCRdb keeps in-frame clones, though not all of them. The profile shows about 61,000 clones, roughly four fifths of them singletons. The CDR3 runs to 13 residues. V shed 0 bases and J shed 5 bases, with 8 bases lying between them. The germline V gene encodes CDR1 GTSNPN and CDR2 SVGIG (reference sequence). Patients were excluded for autoimmune disease history or systemic immunosuppression. The chain joins TRBV30 to TRBJ2-1; D is ambiguous. The receptor comes from an adult with an advanced solid tumor such as melanoma, head and neck, liver or kidney cancer. Specimen: CD4+ or CD8+ T cells sorted from blood, collected in a trial of the OX40 agonist ivuxolimab. CDR3 DNA sequence: TGTGCCTGGAGTGTACTTCGGGACAATGAGCAGTTCTTC. It is translated as CAWSVLRDNEQFF.